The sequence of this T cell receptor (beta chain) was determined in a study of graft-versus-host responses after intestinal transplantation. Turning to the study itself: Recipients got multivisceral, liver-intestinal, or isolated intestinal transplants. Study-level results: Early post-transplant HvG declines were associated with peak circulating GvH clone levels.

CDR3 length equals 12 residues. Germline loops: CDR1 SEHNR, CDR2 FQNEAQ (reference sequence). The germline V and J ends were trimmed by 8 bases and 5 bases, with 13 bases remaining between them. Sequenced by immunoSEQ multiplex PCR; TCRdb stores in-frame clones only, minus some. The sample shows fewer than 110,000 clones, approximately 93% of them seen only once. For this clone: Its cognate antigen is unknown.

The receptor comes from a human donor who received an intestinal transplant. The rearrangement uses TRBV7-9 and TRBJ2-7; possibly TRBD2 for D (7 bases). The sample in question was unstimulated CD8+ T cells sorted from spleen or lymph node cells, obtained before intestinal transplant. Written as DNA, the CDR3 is TGTGCCAGCGGGGGGGGCCCGAACGAGCAGTACTTC. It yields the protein CASGGGPNEQYF.